These T cell receptor beta chains were read from a single sample in a study of T cell responses to AZD1222 COVID-19 vaccine. Here immunoSEQ multiplex PCR was the method, and the copy in TCRdb shows in-frame clones only, minus some. Here the sample spans roughly 180,000 clones, roughly nine tenths being singletons. The sample consisted of peripheral blood, taken on day 0 of AZD1222 vaccination. All receptors derive from an adult in good health. Each CDR3 is given with its conserved first and last residue. Each record gives: D gene, V gene, J gene, clone size, CDR3 DNA, CDR3 protein. D genes are given only for firm matches. Clone size is stated in some rows and not others, as once, few, many or a class when expanded.

d_call: NA
v_call: TRBV6-5
j_call: TRBJ1-1
clone_size: NA
cdr3_nt: TGTGCCAGCAGTTACCCGGGTAGTGGCACTGAAGCTTTCTTT
cdr3_aa: CASSYPGSGTEAFF

d_call: NA
v_call: TRBV28
j_call: TRBJ2-7
clone_size: NA
cdr3_nt: TGTGCCAGCAGTGCCCGACGCGAGCAGTACTTC
cdr3_aa: CASSARREQYF

d_call: NA
v_call: TRBV10-1
j_call: TRBJ1-2
clone_size: NA
cdr3_nt: TGCGCCACTACTACAGGGTTTTATGGCTACACCTTC
cdr3_aa: CATTTGFYGYTF

d_call: NA
v_call: TRBV12-1
j_call: TRBJ1-5
clone_size: few
cdr3_nt: TGTGCCAGCAGCTTCGCCCCCAGAGGGGGCGATTATAGCAATCAGCCCCAGCATTTT
cdr3_aa: CASSFAPRGGDYSNQPQHF

d_call: NA
v_call: TRBV18
j_call: TRBJ2-1
clone_size: NA
cdr3_nt: TGTGCCAGCTCGCCACCGTCCTACAATGAGCAGTTCTTC
cdr3_aa: CASSPPSYNEQFF

d_call: TRBD1
v_call: TRBV18
j_call: TRBJ2-2
clone_size: NA
cdr3_nt: TGTGCCAGCTCACCAGGACAGGGCTTCACCGGGGAGCTGTTTTTT
cdr3_aa: CASSPGQGFTGELFF

d_call: NA
v_call: TRBV11-2
j_call: TRBJ1-1
clone_size: NA
cdr3_nt: TGTGCCAGCAGCTTAGCCCCCCCATTGGCGAACACTGAAGCTTTCTTT
cdr3_aa: CASSLAPPLANTEAFF

d_call: NA
v_call: TRBV7-7
j_call: TRBJ2-3
clone_size: NA
cdr3_nt: TGTGCTAGCAGCCAGGAAACCGGCACCACAGATACGCAGTATTTT
cdr3_aa: CASSQETGTTDTQYF

d_call: TRBD2
v_call: TRBV4-1
j_call: TRBJ2-1
clone_size: NA
cdr3_nt: TGCGCCAGCAGCCAATCTATCGGGGGGGCCTACAATGAGCAGTTCTTC
cdr3_aa: CASSQSIGGAYNEQFF

d_call: NA
v_call: TRBV5-4
j_call: TRBJ2-7
clone_size: NA
cdr3_nt: TGTGCCAGCAGCGGAAATCAGGGACACGAGCAGTACTTC
cdr3_aa: CASSGNQGHEQYF